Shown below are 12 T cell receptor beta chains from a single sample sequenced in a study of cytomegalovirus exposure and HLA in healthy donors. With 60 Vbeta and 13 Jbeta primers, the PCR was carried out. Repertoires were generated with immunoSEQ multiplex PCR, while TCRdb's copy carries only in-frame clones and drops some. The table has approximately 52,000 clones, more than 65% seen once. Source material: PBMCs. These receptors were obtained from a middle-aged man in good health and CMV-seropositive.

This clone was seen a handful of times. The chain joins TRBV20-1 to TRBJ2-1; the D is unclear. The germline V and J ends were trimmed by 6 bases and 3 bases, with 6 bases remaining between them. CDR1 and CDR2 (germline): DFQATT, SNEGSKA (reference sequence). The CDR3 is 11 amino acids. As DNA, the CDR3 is TGCAGTGCGAGGCTCTACAATGAGCAGTTCTTC. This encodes CSARLYNEQFF.

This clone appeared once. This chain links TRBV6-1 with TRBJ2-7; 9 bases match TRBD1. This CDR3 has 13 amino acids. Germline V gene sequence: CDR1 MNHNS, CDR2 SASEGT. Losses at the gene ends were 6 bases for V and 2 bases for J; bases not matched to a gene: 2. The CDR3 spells CASRRDRAYEQYF. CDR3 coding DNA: TGTGCCAGCAGACGGGACAGGGCCTACGAGCAGTACTTC.

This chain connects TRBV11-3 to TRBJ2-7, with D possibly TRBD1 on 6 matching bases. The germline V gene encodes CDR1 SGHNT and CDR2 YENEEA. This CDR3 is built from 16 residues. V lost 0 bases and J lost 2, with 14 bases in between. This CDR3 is CASSLEKGGGTYEQYF. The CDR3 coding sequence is TGTGCCAGCAGCTTAGAGAAAGGTGGGGGCACCTACGAGCAGTACTTC.

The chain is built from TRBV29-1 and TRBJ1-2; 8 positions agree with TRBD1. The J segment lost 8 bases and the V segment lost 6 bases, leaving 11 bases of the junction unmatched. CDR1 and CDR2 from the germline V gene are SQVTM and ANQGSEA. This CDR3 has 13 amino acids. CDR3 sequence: CSVDVDRVKGYTF. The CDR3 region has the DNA TGCAGCGTGGACGTGGACAGGGTAAAGGGCTACACCTTC.

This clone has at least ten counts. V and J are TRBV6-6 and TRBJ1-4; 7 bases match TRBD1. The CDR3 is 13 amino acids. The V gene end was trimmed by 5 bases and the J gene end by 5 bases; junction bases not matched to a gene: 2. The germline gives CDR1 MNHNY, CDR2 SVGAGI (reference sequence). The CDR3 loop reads CASSRTGNEKLFF. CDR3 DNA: TGTGCCAGCAGTAGGACAGGAAATGAAAAACTGTTTTTT.

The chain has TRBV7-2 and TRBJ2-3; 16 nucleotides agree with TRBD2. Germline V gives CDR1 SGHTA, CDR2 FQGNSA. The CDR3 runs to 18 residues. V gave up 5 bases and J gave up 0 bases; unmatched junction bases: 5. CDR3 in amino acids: CASSGPGLAGGSTDTQYF. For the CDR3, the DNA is TGTGCCAGCAGCGGACCGGGACTAGCGGGGGGGAGCACAGATACGCAGTATTTT.

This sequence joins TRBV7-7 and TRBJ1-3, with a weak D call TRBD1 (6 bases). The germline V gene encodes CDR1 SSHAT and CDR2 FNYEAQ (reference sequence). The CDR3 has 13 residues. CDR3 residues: CAGLGTRGNTIYF. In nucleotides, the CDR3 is TGTGCTGGACTTGGGACACGGGGAAACACCATATATTTT.

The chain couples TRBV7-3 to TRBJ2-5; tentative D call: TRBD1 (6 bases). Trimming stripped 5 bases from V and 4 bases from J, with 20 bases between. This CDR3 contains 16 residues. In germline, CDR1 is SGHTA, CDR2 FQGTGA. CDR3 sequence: CASSQNARGLSETQYF. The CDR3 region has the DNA TGTGCCAGCAGCCAAAACGCCAGGGGTTTGTCAGAGACCCAGTACTTC.

Here the CDR3 reads CASRPGHRGGEQYF. The CDR3 nucleotides read TGTGCCAGCAGACCGGGACACCGAGGTGGGGAGCAGTACTTC. This chain uses TRBV6-6 with TRBJ2-7, with D maybe TRBD1 (6 bases). Germline values: CDR1 MNHNY, CDR2 SVGAGI (reference sequence). With 6 bases removed from V and 7 bases from J, the gap between germline ends came to 19 bases. This CDR3 has 14 amino acids.

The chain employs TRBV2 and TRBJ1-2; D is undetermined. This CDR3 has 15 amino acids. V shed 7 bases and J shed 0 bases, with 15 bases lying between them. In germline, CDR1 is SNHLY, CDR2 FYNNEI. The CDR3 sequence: CASTLRVGTNYGYTF. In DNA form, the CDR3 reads TGTGCCAGCACCCTACGCGTCGGTACTAACTATGGCTACACCTTC.

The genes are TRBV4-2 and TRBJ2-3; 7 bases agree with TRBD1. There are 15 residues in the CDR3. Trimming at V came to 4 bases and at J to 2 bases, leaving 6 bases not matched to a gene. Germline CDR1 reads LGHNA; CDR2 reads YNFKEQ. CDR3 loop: CASSPRQGDTDTQYF. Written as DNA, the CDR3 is TGTGCCAGCAGCCCAAGACAGGGTGACACAGATACGCAGTATTTT.

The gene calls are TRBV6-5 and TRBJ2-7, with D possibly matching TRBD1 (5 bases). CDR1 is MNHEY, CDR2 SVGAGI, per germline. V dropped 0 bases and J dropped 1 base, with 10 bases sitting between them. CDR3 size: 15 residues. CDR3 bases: TGTGCCAGCAGTTACTCGACAGTGAGTTCCTACGAGCAGTACTTC. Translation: CASSYSTVSSYEQYF.